This TCR beta chain was obtained from a study of patients with pleural tuberculosis (dated by TCRdb to the mid-2010s). From V the trimming removes 2 bases and from J it removes 5 bases, while the gene matches leave 11 bases of the junction unaccounted for. Measured from the cysteine to the phenylalanine, the CDR3 is 16 residues long. Only the CDR3 DNA stays, 48 bases, in frame from base 1. According to the germline V gene (reference sequence), CDR1 reads DFQATT and CDR2 reads SNEGSKA. Ten or more counts support this clonotype. Its antigen target is currently unknown. No much larger clone is present one base from it, and per-base qualities are unavailable. Reads for this sample came from an Illumina Genome Analyzer IIx. Using fastp trimming at Q25 and MiXCR clonotype assembly, TCRdb reanalyzed the public sequencing data and kept in-frame beta chains. Duplicate CDR3 protein sequences are folded into a single record with the most common DNA and genes. A total of under 55,000 distinct CDR3 sequences appear in this sample, about 7.3% of them only once. In total, the top ten clones hold around 15% of the sample.

Recombination joined TRBV20-1 with TRBJ2-1, and 8 junctional nucleotides match TRBD2. This TCR derives from a human donor with pleural tuberculosis. The nucleotide sequence reads TGCAGTGCTAGAAGACCCGGGAGGGCCGTAAACAATGAGCAGTTCTTC. The resulting protein is CSARRPGRAVNNEQFF.